In this sample, the clone carrying this T cell receptor (beta chain) turned up a few times. This record comes from a study of PD-L1 blockade in urothelial cancer. Study-level information: The patients' atezolizumab therapy, 1,200 mg intravenously every 3 weeks, started at some point between 2013 and 2014. Bladder-origin urothelial cancer in males covered about 90% of the roughly 30 patients. Blood drawn 3 weeks (second dose) and 6 weeks after treatment start was analyzed.

Documented time point: peripheral blood 6 weeks after treatment start. The method was immunoSEQ multiplex PCR; TCRdb's version includes in-frame clones alone and lacks a portion of them. This sample carries around 62,000 clones, almost 90% of them seen once, and the ten largest clones take 11%. The CDR3 length is 14 residues. The V end lost 6 bases, the J end lost 1 base, and 13 bases lay between the germline ends. CDR1 and CDR2 from the germline V gene are MNHNY and SVGAGI (reference sequence). The chain joins TRBV6-6 to TRBJ2-7; D possibly corresponds to TRBD2 (5 bases). Sequenced material: PBMCs, taken around atezolizumab (anti-PD-L1) treatment. The TCR was taken from a man between 60 and 75 years old with urothelial cancer. The CDR3 bases are TGTGCCAGCAGCAGAGGGAGACTGTCCTACGAGCAGTACTTC. It translates to CASSRGRLSYEQYF.